The T cell receptor (beta chain) described here comes from a study of cytomegalovirus exposure and HLA in healthy donors. In its sample, this clone was seen a few times. The PCR contained 60 Vbeta and 13 Jbeta primers. Libraries were prepared by immunoSEQ multiplex PCR; TCRdb keeps only in-frame clonotypes and omits some of them. Of 150,000 to 200,000 clones listed, 81% are singletons. Germline CDR1 reads GTSNPN; CDR2 reads SVGIG (reference sequence). Trimming shortened V by 4 bases and J by 3 bases, and 5 bases separated the two germline ends. The CDR3 covers 11 residues. Sequenced: PBMCs. The clonotype was recovered from a woman aged 18-29 years in good health and CMV-seropositive. The rearrangement links TRBV30 to TRBJ2-3; D ambiguous. The CDR3 nucleotides read TGTGCCTGGACCGCGACAGATACGCAGTATTTT. The encoded protein is CAWTATDTQYF.